Given below is one T cell receptor (beta chain) in context. Its matching antigen is unknown. This may arise from a read error, as a much more abundant clone is one base away. The sample originates from a study of read filtering for tumor transcriptome and immune sequencing. Study observations and caveats: IR-seq captured clonotypes deeper and more reliably than RNA-seq.

Germline CDR1 is SEHNR and CDR2 is FQNEAQ (reference sequence). The CDR3 totals 15 residues. Molecular barcoded adaptors covering alpha/delta and beta/gamma chains were used on approximately 400 ng RNA. TCRdb used MiXCR to reprocess the reads, holding one entry per CDR3 protein. The table has 120,000 or so distinct CDR3 sequences, roughly 13% seen once; the top ten hold approximately 10%. The chain couples TRBV7-9 to TRBJ2-1; 7 bases agree with TRBD1. The receptor's source is a donor at least 40 years old with multiple myeloma. Sequenced input: a population of CD138-negative cells sorted from bone marrow. CDR3: CASSQRGPKYSEQFF. DNA for the CDR3: TGTGCCAGCAGCCAGAGGGGGCCGAAGTACAGTGAGCAGTTCTTC.